This T cell receptor beta chain emerged from a study of shared clonotypes between healthy human individuals. Overall study: Each donor's CD4 naive and CD4 memory cells filled three plates apiece, CD8 naive two, and CD8 memory one.

Samples underwent the assay at deep level. Measured with immunoSEQ multiplex PCR; TCRdb has only the in-frame clones, and not every one. The data contain approximately 720,000 clones, roughly 94% of them seen just once; the ten biggest clones take up 24%. The CDR3 length is 13 residues. V lost 4 bases to trimming and J lost 0 bases, with 10 bases between them. The V gene's germline CDR1 is SQVTM and CDR2 ANQGSEA. In the naive CD8 group, cells lacked CD45RO and were positively selected for CCR7, so terminally differentiated effector memory CD45RA+ cells were left out. General observations from the study: A reduction in generation probabilities was seen for non-shared clonotypes relative to those shared by all four donors.

With regard to this clone: Its cognate antigen is unknown. Distinct nucleotide sequences in the sample also encode this CDR3.

Sequenced sample: naive CD8+ T cells sorted from blood. The source is a young man in good health. The chain uses TRBV29-1 and TRBJ2-7; the D gene is possibly TRBD2 (6 bases). The CDR3 loop reads CSVVGTPSYEQYF. Written as DNA, the CDR3 is TGCAGCGTTGTAGGGACTCCCTCCTACGAGCAGTACTTC.